This entry concerns a single T cell receptor (beta chain). Its antigen is currently unknown. This specimen comes from a study of post-analysis software for immune sequencing data. Prepared libraries of TCR beta cDNA carried unique molecular identifiers. Approximately 550,000 cDNA molecules came from approximately 1 to 10 million T cells. TCRdb used MiXCR to reprocess the PCR reads, holding one entry per CDR3 protein. The table lists a few hundred thousand distinct CDR3 sequences, about a third of them singletons. Study observations and caveats: In patients, TRBV5-6, TRBV5-1 and TRBV20-1 belonged to roughly five TRBV segments found more frequently than in controls.

The CDR3 is 19 amino acids. V lost 1 base to trimming and J lost 0 bases; unmatched junction nucleotides: 8. This sequence was found in a girl under 18 with multiple sclerosis. Sample: blood. The chain has TRBV12-3 or TRBV12-4 and TRBJ2-4, with TRBD2 matching over 11 bases. In DNA, the CDR3 is TGTGCCAGCAGTTTAGGGGCGGGTAGCGGGGGGGTAGCCAAAAACATTCAGTACTTC. Amino acids: CASSLGAGSGGVAKNIQYF.